Sequencing of this TCR beta chain was carried out in a study of human T cells and chemical hapten exposure. About the research overall: For sensitization, 2% DPC was applied to a 2 cm by 2 cm patch of upper inner arm skin.

Time point meaning: pre-sensitization, week 0. Treatment indicated: therapeutic diphenylcyclopropenone sensitization with weekly scalp DPC. V trimming: 2 bases; J trimming: 4 bases; junction bases outside the gene matches: 7. The CDR3 totals 17 residues. Germline-derived CDR1 and CDR2 are MNHNY and SVGAGI (reference sequence). One entry per CDR3 protein results from TCRdb running MiXCR on the RACE reads. Of 350,000 to 400,000 distinct CDR3 sequences detected, 4% to 6% appear once; the ten largest clones hold 2.5% to 3%. The starting material was whole blood, obtained in connection with sensitization to the hapten diphenylcyclopropenone (DPC). J is TRBJ2-1 and V is TRBV6-6; 11 bases line up with TRBD2. The receptor was derived from a woman aged 50 to 65 with alopecia areata. Some clones in this sample may be carry-over from other donors' samples. CDR3 sequence: CASSYDVAGGLYNEQFF. The DNA for the CDR3 is TGTGCCAGCAGTTACGATGTAGCGGGGGGGCTTTACAATGAGCAGTTCTTC.